This T cell receptor beta chain was sequenced in a study of human T cells and chemical hapten exposure. Looked up from germline, CDR1 is SGHTA and CDR2 is FQGNSA. CDR3 length: 15 residues. Trimming cost V 6 bases and J 3 bases; bases outside gene matches: 9. The time point: pre-sensitization, week 0. Treatment: therapeutic diphenylcyclopropenone sensitization with weekly scalp DPC. TCRdb re-derived calls from the RACE reads in MiXCR, one entry per CDR3 protein. The top ten clones hold around 8% of a sample with around 330,000 distinct CDR3 sequences, 5% to 6.5% of them seen once. This clonotype has only a few counts.

The origin of this receptor is a woman younger than 30 with alopecia areata. Some clones in this sample may be carry-over from other donors' samples. The rearrangement joins TRBV7-2 to TRBJ2-3, with 7 bases identical to TRBD1. The starting material was whole blood, obtained in connection with sensitization to the hapten diphenylcyclopropenone (DPC). The CDR3: CASSKSGQTTDTQYF. The CDR3 region has the DNA TGTGCCAGCAGTAAGTCGGGACAGACTACAGATACGCAGTATTTT. Complete variable domain (other parts from reference TRBV7-2 and TRBJ2-3): GAGVSQSPSNKVTEKGKDVELRCDPISGHTALYWYRQSLGQGLEFLIYFQGNSAPDKSGLPSDRFSAERTGGSVSTLTIQRTQQEDSAVYLCASSKSGQTTDTQYFGPGTRLTVL.